Each of the 29 T cell receptor beta chains below was sequenced from the same sample in a study of blood T cell repertoires in COVID-19. Using immunoSEQ multiplex PCR, the repertoire was profiled, and TCRdb retains in-frame clones only, with some absent. This sample has 110,000 to 150,000 clones; approximately 91% occur once, and the top ten carry over 1.5%. Source material: peripheral blood. The origin of the receptors is a man aged 70 or older with acute or convalescent COVID-19.

The chain uses TRBV7-9 and TRBJ2-3; 14 bases align to TRBD2. The CDR3 consists of 15 residues. Trimming cost V 5 bases and J 7 bases; bases outside gene matches: 5. Germline V gene sequence: CDR1 SEHNR, CDR2 FQNEAQ (reference sequence). In DNA form, the CDR3 reads TGTGCCAGCAGCCGACTAGCGGGGGGGCCGAATACGCAGTATTTT. Amino acid sequence: CASSRLAGGPNTQYF.

This chain joins TRBV5-6 and TRBJ1-2, with 7 bases fitting TRBD1. Germline CDR1 SGHDT, CDR2 YYEEEE. The CDR3 is made up of 14 amino acids. The J segment lost 8 bases and the V segment lost 5 bases, leaving 12 bases of the junction unmatched. Here the CDR3 reads CASRGIGTDGGYTF. CDR3 nucleotides: TGTGCCAGCAGAGGGATCGGGACAGATGGCGGCTACACCTTC.

Here the CDR3 DNA reads TGTGCCAGCAGACCGACAGGGAACACTGAAGCTTTCTTT. This gives the protein CASRPTGNTEAFF. V gene TRBV7-9 combines with J gene TRBJ1-1, with a possible D match to TRBD1 (6 bases). Trimming pared 6 bases from V and 1 base from J, leaving 9 bases between. Per germline, CDR1 SEHNR and CDR2 FQNEAQ (reference sequence). The CDR3 is 13 residues long. Based on the CDR3 plus reference TRBV7-9 and TRBJ1-1, the full variable domain is DTGVSQNPRHKITKRGQNVTFRCDPISEHNRLYWYRQTLGQGPEFLTYFQNEAQLEKSRLLSDRFSAERPKGSFSTLEIQRTEQGDSAMYLCASRPTGNTEAFFGQGTRLTVV.

V usage is TRBV5-1 and J usage is TRBJ1-2; tentative D call: TRBD1 (6 bases). The CDR3 is 14 residues long. V lost 4 bases and J 8 bases, leaving 18 bases between the germline ends. Germline V gene data show CDR1 as SGHRS and CDR2 as YFSETQ. The CDR3 protein is CASSPGTGGVGYTF. The CDR3 nucleotides are TGCGCCAGCAGCCCGGGGACGGGGGGCGTAGGCTACACCTTC.

This clone was picked up one time. The chain employs TRBV5-5 and TRBJ2-7, with D possibly matching TRBD2 (6 bases). Trimming shortened V by 0 bases and J by 0 bases, and 10 bases separated the two germline ends. Germline CDR1 reads SGHKS; CDR2 reads YYEKEE (reference sequence). The CDR3 consists of 15 residues. In DNA, the CDR3 is TGTGCCAGCAGCTTGGGTGGGGGGATCTCCTACGAGCAGTACTTC. It yields the protein CASSLGGGISYEQYF. The full variable domain, its missing parts supplied by reference TRBV5-5 and TRBJ2-7, is DAGVTQSPTHLIKTRGQQVTLRCSPISGHKSVSWYQQVLGQGPQFIFQYYEKEERGRGNFPDRFSARQFPNYSSELNVNALLLGDSALYLCASSLGGGISYEQYFGPGTRLTVT.

The genes are TRBV4-1 and TRBJ2-3, with TRBD2 identical over 10 bases. This CDR3 comprises 17 residues. Looked up from germline, CDR1 is MGHRA and CDR2 is YSYEKL. The trim removed 0 bases at V and 3 bases at J, leaving 6 bases unmatched. CDR3 DNA sequence: TGCGCCAGCAGCCAAGATTTACCTAGCGGGGGTACAGATACGCAGTATTTT. It codes for CASSQDLPSGGTDTQYF.

J is TRBJ1-1 and V is TRBV19; TRBD1 matches at 8 bases. Per the germline V gene, CDR1 is LNHDA and CDR2 is SQIVND (reference sequence). The CDR3 extends over 15 amino acids. V was clipped by 3 bases and J by 4 bases; unmatched bases: 7. The CDR3, as DNA: TGTGCCAGTAGTATTCCAGGGGGCGCGAGCACTGAAGCTTTCTTT. It is translated as CASSIPGGASTEAFF.

The chain is built from TRBV5-1 and TRBJ1-2; 11 bases are a match to TRBD1. Unmatched junction bases numbered 5, after V lost 0 bases and J lost 7 bases. Germline V gene lookup returns CDR1 SGHRS and CDR2 YFSETQ. The length of the CDR3 is 15 residues. The CDR3 region has the DNA TGCGCCAGCAGCTTGGTAGGACAGGGGGCCTCTGGCTACACCTTC. Protein: CASSLVGQGASGYTF.

This clone has just one count. The chain links TRBV27 to TRBJ1-2, with D possibly TRBD1 on 5 matching bases. The germline gives CDR1 MNHEY, CDR2 SMNVEV (reference sequence). The CDR3 covers 14 residues. Trimming took 6 bases from V and 8 from J, leaving 19 bases between them. The DNA for the CDR3 is TGTGCCAGCAGGGGCGGGACGGAGCTATGGGGCTACACCTTC. This sequence encodes CASRGGTELWGYTF.

The chain is built from TRBV4-1 and TRBJ1-1; D not certain. Germline CDR1 and CDR2: MGHRA and YSYEKL. Trimming shortened V by 2 bases and J by 4 bases, and 5 bases separated the two germline ends. The CDR3 consists of 12 residues. This chain's CDR3 is CASSQTSTEAFF. The CDR3 DNA follows: TGCGCCAGCAGCCAAACTAGCACTGAAGCTTTCTTT.

This clone was detected once. This chain joins TRBV6-5 and TRBJ2-7; a possible D gene is TRBD1 (6 bases). V lost 0 bases and J lost 2, with 11 bases in between. Looked up from germline, CDR1 is MNHEY and CDR2 is SVGAGI. This CDR3 has 15 amino acids. The CDR3 region has the DNA TGTGCCAGCAGTTACTCACAGGGTTCTACCTACGAGCAGTACTTC. Translated, it gives CASSYSQGSTYEQYF.

The chain recombines TRBV5-1 with TRBJ2-7; a possible D gene is TRBD2 (5 bases). This CDR3 region has 15 residues. V gave up 5 bases and J gave up 3 bases, with 18 bases separating them. In germline, CDR1 is SGHRS, CDR2 YFSETQ. The chain's CDR3 is CASSPPSGAGYEQYF. The CDR3 DNA follows: TGCGCCAGCAGTCCTCCGAGCGGAGCAGGCTACGAGCAGTACTTC. Using reference TRBV5-1 and TRBJ2-7 for the parts outside the CDR3, the full variable domain is KAGVTQTPRYLIKTRGQQVTLSCSPISGHRSVSWYQQTPGQGLQFLFEYFSETQRNKGNFPGRFSGRQFSNSRSEMNVSTLELGDSALYLCASSPPSGAGYEQYFGPGTRLTVT.

The rearrangement uses TRBV4-1 and TRBJ1-1, with 7 positions matching TRBD1. This CDR3 has 15 amino acids. Germline values: CDR1 MGHRA, CDR2 YSYEKL. J was trimmed by 2 bases and V by 2 bases; bases with no gene match: 5. DNA of the CDR3: TGCGCCAGCAGCCAACCCGGGACAGCAAACACTGAAGCTTTCTTT. This codes for CASSQPGTANTEAFF.

The chain joins TRBV11-2 to TRBJ2-2; TRBD2 matches at 10 bases. Trimming took 0 bases from V and 6 from J; bases not matched to a gene: 7. This CDR3 spans 17 amino acids. The V gene's germline CDR1 is SGHAT and CDR2 FQNNGV. The CDR3 DNA follows: TGTGCCAGCAGCTTAGATCCTGCCAGCGGGAGGGCCGGGGAGCTGTTTTTT. This translates into CASSLDPASGRAGELFF.

The rearrangement links TRBV7-6 to TRBJ2-1; 10 nucleotides match TRBD2. Germline trimming cut 5 bases from V and 9 bases from J; bases unmatched to any gene: 4. Germline V gene data show CDR1 as SGHVS and CDR2 as FNYEAQ. The CDR3 length is 13 residues. As DNA, the CDR3 is TGTGCCAGCAGCGCCCGGACTAGCGGTGAGCAGTTCTTC. Protein product: CASSARTSGEQFF.

The rearrangement joins TRBV28 to TRBJ2-7, with D hard to call. The germline CDR1 and CDR2 sequences are MDHEN and SYDVKM. V lost 5 bases to trimming and J lost 0 bases, with 11 bases between them. There are 14 residues in the CDR3. CDR3 loop: CASSGHPLSYEQYF. The CDR3 DNA reads TGTGCCAGCAGTGGGCATCCGCTCTCCTACGAGCAGTACTTC.

The J gene is TRBJ2-1, the V gene TRBV14, with TRBD2 matching 8 bases. CDR1 is SGHDN and CDR2 is FVKESK in the germline V gene. The CDR3 extends over 17 amino acids. The trim removed 4 bases at V and 5 bases at J, leaving 13 bases unmatched. The CDR3 protein is CASSRSKSGGRHNEQFF. The CDR3 coding sequence is TGTGCCAGCAGCCGCTCCAAGAGCGGGGGTAGACACAATGAGCAGTTCTTC.

This chain joins TRBV5-1 and TRBJ2-3; TRBD2 agrees at 7 bases. The CDR3 extends over 16 amino acids. Germline V lookup: CDR1 SGHRS, CDR2 YFSETQ. V trimming: 3 bases; J trimming: 3 bases; junction bases outside the gene matches: 10. Here the CDR3 reads CASSSGLVLQTDTQYF. The CDR3 DNA sequence: TGCGCCAGCAGCTCCGGACTAGTTTTACAAACAGATACGCAGTATTTT.

The CDR3 DNA follows: TGTGCCAGCAGCTTAGCCGGGGGGGCCTACGAGCAGTACTTC. This encodes CASSLAGGAYEQYF. This chain uses TRBV11-3 with TRBJ2-5, with 8 bases that match TRBD2. The J call is doubtful: the DNA matches TRBJ2-7 better. The CDR3 is 14 residues long. CDR1 is SGHNT, CDR2 YENEEA, per germline.

This clone was recorded once. The rearrangement links TRBV29-1 to TRBJ1-1; tentatively, D is TRBD1 (5 bases). V was shortened by 0 bases and J by 7 bases, with 12 bases between the two germline ends. The CDR3 spans 13 residues. Germline lookup yields CDR1 SQVTM and CDR2 ANQGSEA. In nucleotides, the CDR3 is TGCAGCGTTGAAGATGCGACAGAAGGTGAAGCTTTCTTT. It is translated as CSVEDATEGEAFF.

DNA of the CDR3: TGTGCCAGTCAAACAGAGGCGGCGGGAGGGAACACCGGGGAGCTGTTTTTT. Amino acids: CASQTEAAGGNTGELFF. The chain uses TRBV5-6 and TRBJ2-2; 8 positions agree with TRBD2. CDR1 and CDR2 (germline): SGHDT, YYEEEE. The junction had 13 bases not matched to a gene; V was cut back by 8 bases and J by 1 base. This CDR3 is 17 amino acids long.

This chain connects TRBV19 to TRBJ2-1, with 10 bases matching TRBD2. V was clipped by 10 bases and J by 7 bases; unmatched bases: 13. Germline assignment: CDR1 LNHDA and CDR2 SQIVND (reference sequence). This CDR3 is built from 15 residues. The CDR3 loop is CAIRTSGPKRNEQFF. The CDR3 DNA reads TGTGCCATCCGGACTAGCGGACCCAAACGGAATGAGCAGTTCTTC.

In this sample, this clone turned up once. The chain carries TRBV19 and TRBJ1-2; 11 positions match TRBD1. The CDR3 is made up of 15 amino acids. V was clipped by 2 bases and J by 6 bases; unmatched bases: 5. Germline CDR1 LNHDA, CDR2 SQIVND (reference sequence). The DNA for the CDR3 is TGTGCCAGTAGTATAAGGTGGGGACAGGGGGATGGCTACACCTTC. Its translation is CASSIRWGQGDGYTF. The complete variable domain, with remaining parts taken from reference TRBV19 and TRBJ1-2, reads DGGITQSPKYLFRKEGQNVTLSCEQNLNHDAMYWYRQDPGQGLRLIYYSQIVNDFQKGDIAEGYSVSREKKESFPLTVTSAQKNPTAFYLCASSIRWGQGDGYTFGSGTRLTVV.

This rearrangement joins TRBV4-2 to TRBJ2-5, with 8 bases fitting TRBD2. Per the germline V gene, CDR1 is LGHNA and CDR2 is YNFKEQ. CDR3 length equals 19 residues. V lost 1 base and J lost 2; bases outside the gene matches: 15. The CDR3 protein is CASSQVSSSGTILQETQYF. CDR3 coding DNA: TGTGCCAGCAGCCAAGTCTCGAGTAGCGGGACGATATTGCAAGAGACCCAGTACTTC.

The rearrangement links TRBV6-5 to TRBJ2-7, with D tentatively TRBD1 (6 bases). Trimming pared 6 bases from V and 0 bases from J, leaving 12 bases between. Germline loops: CDR1 MNHEY, CDR2 SVGAGI. CDR3 size: 14 residues. CDR3 in amino acids: CASSPQGYSYEQYF. CDR3 coding DNA: TGTGCCAGCAGCCCACAGGGATACTCCTACGAGCAGTACTTC.

The chain has TRBV10-2 and TRBJ1-2; 7 positions match TRBD1. This CDR3 has 13 amino acids. Germline CDR1 and CDR2: WSHSY and SAAADI. The ends lost 10 bases at V and 5 bases at J; junction bases unmatched: 10. CDR3 residues: CATGWDSRYGYTF. The CDR3 DNA is TGCGCCACCGGGTGGGACAGCCGGTATGGCTACACCTTC.

The rearrangement links TRBV2 to TRBJ2-3; D not resolved. This CDR3 comprises 13 residues. Germline assignment: CDR1 SNHLY and CDR2 FYNNEI. The V gene lost 3 bases and the J gene lost 1 base, with 5 bases spanning the gap. The CDR3: CASSDPGTDTQYF. CDR3 bases: TGTGCCAGCAGTGATCCAGGCACAGATACGCAGTATTTT.

The chain uses TRBV3-1 (or the pseudogene TRBV3-2) and TRBJ2-5; TRBD1 aligns across 9 bases. CDR1 LGHDT and CDR2 YNNKEL come from the germline V gene (reference sequence). The ends lost 4 bases at V and 0 bases at J; junction bases unmatched: 6. The CDR3 contains 16 residues. The CDR3: CASSRGTGTYQETQYF. DNA for the CDR3: TGTGCCAGCAGCCGAGGGACAGGGACGTACCAAGAGACCCAGTACTTC.

This clone was seen only a few times. The chain links TRBV5-4 to TRBJ1-1; TRBD1 agrees at 10 bases. Germline-derived CDR1 and CDR2 are SGHNT and YYREEE (reference sequence). Germline trimming cut 4 bases from V and 11 bases from J; bases unmatched to any gene: 11. The CDR3 has 14 amino acids. CDR3 sequence reads: CASSAGTGVRNAFF. CDR3 DNA: TGTGCCAGCAGCGCCGGGACAGGGGTTAGGAACGCTTTCTTT.